This entry concerns a single T cell receptor beta chain. Its antigen is unidentified. Germline V lookup: CDR1 SGHVS, CDR2 FQNEAQ. The CDR3 runs 13 residues. V was clipped by 5 bases and J by 3 bases, with 11 bases between them. Profiling relied on immunoSEQ multiplex PCR, and the TCRdb table lists in-frame clones only, not all of them. Here the sample spans under 200,000 clones, about 90% being singletons. The sample belongs to a study of T cell responses to AZD1222 COVID-19 vaccine. Study-wide context: Pooling was applied to second doses at about 4 or about 12 weeks.

Study-wide points: The study found Spike-specific TCR breadth and depth rose after two AZD1222 doses.

This sample comprised peripheral blood, obtained on day 0 of AZD1222 vaccination. This clonotype was obtained from an adult in good health. V usage is TRBV7-8 and J usage is TRBJ2-7; D possibly corresponds to TRBD1 (6 bases). CDR3 residues: CASSRTVNYEQYF. CDR3 DNA: TGTGCCAGCAGCCGGACAGTAAACTACGAGCAGTACTTC.